These T cell receptor beta chains were read from a single sample in a study of vaccination and CD4 T cells after COVID-19. TCRdb analysed the PCR reads with MiXCR anew, one entry per CDR3 protein. The data hold about 26,000 distinct CDR3 sequences, with 40% to 45% observed a single time. Antigen specificity for these receptors is unknown. Sequencing used CD4+ T cells from blood, cultured in vitro. The receptors come from a human donor who had recovered from COVID-19. The CDR3 runs from the conserved cysteine through the conserved F or W. The D gene is left open where the match is weak. The size of a clone is reported for some rows only, either as once, few or many, or as a class for expanded clones.

d_gene: NA
v_gene: TRBV10-2
j_gene: TRBJ1-5
len: 14
abundance: NA
CDR3aa: CASSGTVSNQPQHF
CDR3nt: TGCGCCAGCAGTGGGACGGTGAGCAATCAGCCCCAGCATTTT

d_gene: NA
v_gene: TRBV20-1
j_gene: TRBJ2-3
len: 13
abundance: NA
CDR3aa: CSPLATSTDTQYF
CDR3nt: TGCAGCCCTCTGGCCACTAGCACAGATACGCAGTATTTT

d_gene: TRBD1
v_gene: TRBV7-9
j_gene: TRBJ1-1
len: 15
abundance: NA
CDR3aa: CASSSHKGGRYEAFF
CDR3nt: TGTGCCAGCAGCTCCCATAAAGGGGGCAGATACGAAGCTTTCTTT

d_gene: NA
v_gene: TRBV7-9
j_gene: TRBJ2-7
len: 14
abundance: few
CDR3aa: CASSLIPGSYEQYF
CDR3nt: TGTGCCAGCAGCTTGATTCCCGGCTCCTACGAGCAGTACTTC

d_gene: NA
v_gene: TRBV10-1
j_gene: TRBJ2-7
len: 14
abundance: NA
CDR3aa: CASSDGTGAYEQYF
CDR3nt: TGCGCCAGCAGTGACGGGACTGGAGCCTACGAGCAGTACTTC

d_gene: TRBD2
v_gene: TRBV5-1
j_gene: TRBJ2-5
len: 16
abundance: once
CDR3aa: CASSPGLAGGQETQYF
CDR3nt: TGCGCCAGCAGTCCGGGACTAGCGGGAGGCCAAGAGACCCAGTACTTC

d_gene: TRBD1
v_gene: TRBV29-1
j_gene: TRBJ2-7
len: 12
abundance: few
CDR3aa: CSVDDRGDEQYF
CDR3nt: TGCAGCGTTGATGACAGGGGGGACGAGCAGTACTTC

d_gene: TRBD2
v_gene: TRBV5-4
j_gene: TRBJ2-7
len: 15
abundance: NA
CDR3aa: CASSFPSSTSHEQYF
CDR3nt: TGTGCCAGCAGTTTCCCCTCATCGACTAGCCACGAGCAGTACTTC

d_gene: NA
v_gene: TRBV6-5
j_gene: TRBJ1-6
len: 16
abundance: few
CDR3aa: CASSYSGGVYNSPLHF
CDR3nt: TGTGCCAGCAGTTACTCGGGAGGGGTTTATAATTCACCCCTCCACTTT

d_gene: TRBD2
v_gene: TRBV20-1
j_gene: TRBJ2-7
len: 14
abundance: NA
CDR3aa: CSAPTSGSSYEQYF
CDR3nt: TGCAGTGCGCCTACTAGCGGGAGCTCCTACGAGCAGTACTTC

d_gene: NA
v_gene: TRBV6-1
j_gene: TRBJ1-1
len: 15
abundance: few
CDR3aa: CASRRLGVDGTEAFF
CDR3nt: TGTGCCAGCAGACGCCTCGGGGTAGACGGGACTGAAGCTTTCTTT

d_gene: TRBD2
v_gene: TRBV30
j_gene: TRBJ2-7
len: 17
abundance: few
CDR3aa: CAWSPPPRLAVTYEQYF
CDR3nt: TGTGCCTGGAGCCCCCCGCCCCGACTAGCGGTCACCTACGAGCAGTACTTC

d_gene: TRBD2
v_gene: TRBV7-6
j_gene: TRBJ2-4
len: 14
abundance: few
CDR3aa: CASSATAGQNIQYF
CDR3nt: TGTGCCAGCAGCGCAACAGCGGGACAAAACATTCAGTACTTC

d_gene: TRBD1
v_gene: TRBV27
j_gene: TRBJ2-7
len: 16
abundance: few
CDR3aa: CASSAEWDRVSYEQYF
CDR3nt: TGTGCCAGCAGCGCCGAGTGGGACAGGGTTTCCTACGAGCAGTACTTC

d_gene: TRBD2
v_gene: TRBV29-1
j_gene: TRBJ2-1
len: 15
abundance: few
CDR3aa: CSVGASGPSYNEQFF
CDR3nt: TGCAGCGTTGGGGCTAGCGGCCCCTCCTACAATGAGCAGTTCTTC

d_gene: NA
v_gene: TRBV10-3
j_gene: TRBJ2-7
len: 12
abundance: few
CDR3aa: CAISGSSYEQYF
CDR3nt: TGTGCCATCAGCGGCAGTTCCTACGAGCAGTACTTC

d_gene: NA
v_gene: TRBV28
j_gene: TRBJ2-5
len: 15
abundance: NA
CDR3aa: CASSLPYRAGETQYF
CDR3nt: TGTGCCAGCAGTTTACCTTACAGGGCCGGAGAGACCCAGTACTTC

d_gene: NA
v_gene: TRBV20-1
j_gene: TRBJ1-5
len: 14
abundance: NA
CDR3aa: CSAWWAGRNQPQHF
CDR3nt: TGCAGTGCCTGGTGGGCAGGGCGGAATCAGCCCCAGCATTTT

d_gene: TRBD2
v_gene: TRBV6-2/TRBV6-3
j_gene: TRBJ2-7
len: 17
abundance: NA
CDR3aa: CASTIRTSGSAVREQYF
CDR3nt: TGTGCCAGCACCATAAGGACTAGCGGGAGCGCGGTCCGGGAGCAGTACTTC

d_gene: TRBD1
v_gene: TRBV28
j_gene: TRBJ2-7
len: 16
abundance: NA
CDR3aa: CASSLWGQLHRYEQYF
CDR3nt: TGTGCCAGCAGTTTATGGGGACAGCTACATCGCTACGAGCAGTACTTC

d_gene: NA
v_gene: TRBV12-3/TRBV12-4
j_gene: TRBJ2-5
len: 14
abundance: NA
CDR3aa: CASREGGWQETQYF
CDR3nt: TGTGCCAGCAGGGAGGGGGGCTGGCAAGAGACCCAGTACTTC

d_gene: TRBD2
v_gene: TRBV27
j_gene: TRBJ2-7
len: 19
abundance: NA
CDR3aa: CASSLRAYLGGSGRVEQYF
CDR3nt: TGTGCCAGCAGTTTAAGGGCCTACCTAGGGGGTAGCGGGAGAGTTGAGCAGTACTTC

d_gene: NA
v_gene: TRBV18
j_gene: TRBJ1-1
len: 15
abundance: NA
CDR3aa: CASSLTDTRNGEAFF
CDR3nt: TGTGCCAGCTCACTAACAGACACTCGGAACGGTGAAGCTTTCTTT

d_gene: NA
v_gene: TRBV6-2/TRBV6-3
j_gene: TRBJ1-1
len: 13
abundance: few
CDR3aa: CASSYPRVTEAFF
CDR3nt: TGTGCCAGCAGTTACCCTCGCGTCACTGAAGCTTTCTTT

d_gene: TRBD1
v_gene: TRBV19
j_gene: TRBJ1-4
len: 14
abundance: NA
CDR3aa: CASKGQTTNEKLFF
CDR3nt: TGTGCCAGTAAGGGACAGACAACTAATGAAAAACTGTTTTTT

d_gene: NA
v_gene: TRBV19
j_gene: TRBJ2-1
len: 14
abundance: NA
CDR3aa: CASRPGPPYNEQFF
CDR3nt: TGTGCCAGTAGGCCGGGTCCACCCTACAATGAGCAGTTCTTC

d_gene: NA
v_gene: TRBV19
j_gene: TRBJ2-7
len: 13
abundance: few
CDR3aa: CATKRGSSYEQYF
CDR3nt: TGTGCCACAAAAAGGGGCAGCTCCTACGAGCAGTACTTC

d_gene: TRBD1
v_gene: TRBV6-1
j_gene: TRBJ1-6
len: 18
abundance: once
CDR3aa: CASSENWDRWSSNSPPHF
CDR3nt: TGTGCCAGCAGTGAGAATTGGGACAGGTGGTCGTCTAATTCACCCCCCCACTTT

d_gene: NA
v_gene: TRBV29-1
j_gene: TRBJ2-2
len: 14
abundance: NA
CDR3aa: CSVGWRGNTGELFF
CDR3nt: TGCAGCGTTGGATGGCGGGGAAACACCGGGGAGCTGTTTTTT

d_gene: NA
v_gene: TRBV18
j_gene: TRBJ1-5
len: 15
abundance: NA
CDR3aa: CASSPPGLNNQPQHF
CDR3nt: TGTGCCAGCTCTCCCCCAGGGTTAAACAATCAGCCCCAGCATTTT

d_gene: TRBD2
v_gene: TRBV7-2
j_gene: TRBJ2-7
len: 16
abundance: NA
CDR3aa: CASSLAASGRAYEQYF
CDR3nt: TGTGCCAGCAGCTTAGCGGCAAGCGGGAGGGCCTACGAGCAGTACTTC

d_gene: NA
v_gene: TRBV6-1
j_gene: TRBJ2-2
len: 14
abundance: few
CDR3aa: CASSKGPTPGELFF
CDR3nt: TGTGCCAGCAGTAAGGGCCCGACACCCGGGGAGCTGTTTTTT

d_gene: NA
v_gene: TRBV9
j_gene: TRBJ2-5
len: 15
abundance: few
CDR3aa: CASSVDSTLQETQYF
CDR3nt: TGTGCCAGCAGCGTAGATTCAACACTCCAAGAGACCCAGTACTTC

d_gene: TRBD1
v_gene: TRBV5-1
j_gene: TRBJ2-7
len: 13
abundance: NA
CDR3aa: CASSLRQGGEQYF
CDR3nt: TGCGCCAGCAGCTTGAGACAGGGTGGCGAGCAGTACTTC

d_gene: NA
v_gene: TRBV30
j_gene: TRBJ2-3
len: 16
abundance: NA
CDR3aa: CAWTSIRTASTDTQYF
CDR3nt: TGTGCCTGGACTTCTATACGGACAGCGAGCACAGATACGCAGTATTTT

d_gene: TRBD1
v_gene: TRBV6-1
j_gene: TRBJ1-5
len: 15
abundance: NA
CDR3aa: CASTDRTGGNQPQHF
CDR3nt: TGTGCCAGCACAGATAGGACAGGGGGCAATCAGCCCCAGCATTTT

d_gene: NA
v_gene: TRBV12-1
j_gene: TRBJ1-2
len: 13
abundance: NA
CDR3aa: CASSFVRADGYTF
CDR3nt: TGTGCCAGCAGCTTTGTTCGGGCTGATGGCTACACCTTC

d_gene: NA
v_gene: TRBV24-1
j_gene: TRBJ2-3
len: 12
abundance: NA
CDR3aa: CATSGQTDTQYF
CDR3nt: TGTGCCACCAGTGGACAGACAGATACGCAGTATTTT

d_gene: TRBD1
v_gene: TRBV12-3/TRBV12-4
j_gene: TRBJ1-6
len: 15
abundance: NA
CDR3aa: CASSRQGRYNSPLHF
CDR3nt: TGTGCCAGCAGTAGACAGGGGCGATATAATTCACCCCTCCACTTT

d_gene: NA
v_gene: TRBV3-1
j_gene: TRBJ2-7
len: 15
abundance: NA
CDR3aa: CASSQDPGTNYEQYF
CDR3nt: TGTGCCAGCAGCCAAGATCCCGGGACCAACTACGAGCAGTACTTC

d_gene: NA
v_gene: TRBV7-9
j_gene: TRBJ2-5
len: 16
abundance: NA
CDR3aa: CASSLWRGGYQETQYF
CDR3nt: TGTGCCAGCAGCTTATGGAGGGGCGGGTACCAAGAGACCCAGTACTTC

d_gene: NA
v_gene: TRBV21-1
j_gene: TRBJ2-5
len: 14
abundance: few
CDR3aa: CASSKDRVGETQYF
CDR3nt: TGTGCCAGCAGCAAAGACAGGGTCGGAGAGACCCAGTACTTC

d_gene: TRBD1
v_gene: TRBV7-3
j_gene: TRBJ2-7
len: 14
abundance: few
CDR3aa: CASNPARGPYEQYF
CDR3nt: TGTGCCAGCAACCCCGCCAGGGGGCCATACGAGCAGTACTTC

d_gene: TRBD1
v_gene: TRBV28
j_gene: TRBJ1-6
len: 15
abundance: NA
CDR3aa: CASTSGTGENLPLHF
CDR3nt: TGTGCCAGCACCTCCGGGACAGGGGAGAATCTACCCCTCCACTTT

d_gene: TRBD2
v_gene: TRBV4-3
j_gene: TRBJ2-1
len: 16
abundance: NA
CDR3aa: CASSQVAGGPSDEQFF
CDR3nt: TGCGCCAGCAGCCAGGTAGCGGGAGGGCCCTCCGATGAGCAGTTCTTC

d_gene: TRBD1
v_gene: TRBV5-1
j_gene: TRBJ2-6
len: 17
abundance: NA
CDR3aa: CASSLLGQGTGANVLTF
CDR3nt: TGCGCCAGCAGCTTGTTGGGACAGGGGACTGGGGCCAACGTCCTGACTTTC

d_gene: TRBD2
v_gene: TRBV20-1
j_gene: TRBJ2-3
len: 18
abundance: NA
CDR3aa: CSARATPRGSGDSDTQYF
CDR3nt: TGCAGTGCTAGAGCCACGCCTCGGGGTAGCGGGGATTCAGATACGCAGTATTTT

d_gene: TRBD1
v_gene: TRBV19
j_gene: TRBJ1-2
len: 11
abundance: NA
CDR3aa: CATGQGRGYTF
CDR3nt: TGTGCCACCGGACAGGGCAGGGGCTACACCTTC

d_gene: NA
v_gene: TRBV6-1
j_gene: TRBJ2-3
len: 16
abundance: NA
CDR3aa: CASSDRGRVGTDTQYF
CDR3nt: TGTGCCAGCAGTGATAGGGGGAGGGTAGGCACAGATACGCAGTATTTT

d_gene: NA
v_gene: TRBV6-2/TRBV6-3
j_gene: TRBJ2-3
len: 11
abundance: NA
CDR3aa: CASSNTDTQYF
CDR3nt: TGTGCCAGCAGTAACACAGATACGCAGTATTTT

d_gene: NA
v_gene: TRBV3-1
j_gene: TRBJ2-7
len: 13
abundance: NA
CDR3aa: CASSLDRPYEQYF
CDR3nt: TGTGCCAGCAGTCTAGACAGACCCTACGAGCAGTACTTC

d_gene: NA
v_gene: TRBV10-1
j_gene: TRBJ2-1
len: 12
abundance: few
CDR3aa: CASSERYNEQFF
CDR3nt: TGCGCCAGCAGTGAGAGGTACAATGAGCAGTTCTTC

d_gene: TRBD1
v_gene: TRBV19
j_gene: TRBJ1-2
len: 16
abundance: NA
CDR3aa: CASPIQTGTGGGGYTF
CDR3nt: TGTGCCAGTCCCATACAAACCGGGACAGGGGGCGGTGGCTACACCTTC

d_gene: NA
v_gene: TRBV19
j_gene: TRBJ2-7
len: 14
abundance: NA
CDR3aa: CASSISGTTYEQYF
CDR3nt: TGTGCCAGTAGTATCTCCGGGACCACGTACGAGCAGTACTTC

d_gene: NA
v_gene: TRBV7-3
j_gene: TRBJ2-2
len: 14
abundance: NA
CDR3aa: CASSLLRDTGELFF
CDR3nt: TGTGCCAGCAGCTTACTACGAGACACCGGGGAGCTGTTTTTT

d_gene: NA
v_gene: TRBV28
j_gene: TRBJ2-5
len: 15
abundance: NA
CDR3aa: CASSHRGSPQETQYF
CDR3nt: TGTGCCAGCAGCCATAGGGGGAGTCCCCAAGAGACCCAGTACTTC

d_gene: NA
v_gene: TRBV6-1
j_gene: TRBJ1-2
len: 14
abundance: NA
CDR3aa: CASSHPGVGYGYTF
CDR3nt: TGTGCCAGCAGTCACCCAGGGGTCGGATATGGCTACACCTTC

d_gene: NA
v_gene: TRBV5-1
j_gene: TRBJ1-2
len: 12
abundance: NA
CDR3aa: CASREEGGGYTF
CDR3nt: TGCGCCAGCAGGGAGGAGGGAGGTGGCTACACCTTC

d_gene: NA
v_gene: TRBV20-1
j_gene: TRBJ2-5
len: 13
abundance: NA
CDR3aa: CSRSRGIQETQYF
CDR3nt: TGCAGTAGGAGCCGGGGGATCCAAGAGACCCAGTACTTC

d_gene: NA
v_gene: TRBV9
j_gene: TRBJ2-5
len: 14
abundance: NA
CDR3aa: CASSPRPPVETQYF
CDR3nt: TGTGCCAGCAGCCCCCGGCCCCCGGTGGAGACCCAGTACTTC